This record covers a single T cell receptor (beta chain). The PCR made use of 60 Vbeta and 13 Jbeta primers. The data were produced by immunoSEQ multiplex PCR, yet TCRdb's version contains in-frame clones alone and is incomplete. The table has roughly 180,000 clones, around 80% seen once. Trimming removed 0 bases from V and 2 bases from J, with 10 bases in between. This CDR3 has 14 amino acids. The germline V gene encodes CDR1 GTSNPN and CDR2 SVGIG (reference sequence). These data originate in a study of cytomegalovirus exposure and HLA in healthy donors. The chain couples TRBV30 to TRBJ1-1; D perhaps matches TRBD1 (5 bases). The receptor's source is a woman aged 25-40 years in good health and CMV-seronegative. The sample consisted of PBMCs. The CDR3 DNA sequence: TGTGCCTGGAGTGTGTTCACAGGCAACACTGAAGCTTTCTTT. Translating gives CAWSVFTGNTEAFF.